These 10 T cell receptor beta chains were sequenced from one sample in a study of OX40 agonist ivuxolimab in advanced cancers. Profiling relied on immunoSEQ multiplex PCR, and the TCRdb table lists in-frame clones only, not all of them. The sample contains some 70,000 clones, 86% of which appear only once. Specimen: CD4+ or CD8+ T cells sorted from blood, collected in a trial of the OX40 agonist ivuxolimab. The receptor source for this set is an adult with an advanced solid tumor such as melanoma, head and neck, liver or kidney cancer.

The chain combines TRBV6-5 with TRBJ2-2; 10 bases map to TRBD1. CDR3 length equals 13 residues. CDR1 is MNHEY, CDR2 SVGAGI, per germline. V was pared by 8 bases and J by 9 bases, with 6 bases of the junction left unmatched. The CDR3 nucleotides are TGTGCCAGCGGGGACAGGGGCGGGAGGGAGCTGTTTTTT. This encodes CASGDRGGRELFF.

The V gene is TRBV11-3, the J gene TRBJ2-7; perhaps TRBD2 as D (6 bases). Trimming pared 0 bases from V and 3 bases from J, leaving 6 bases between. CDR1 is SGHNT and CDR2 is YENEEA in the germline V gene. CDR3 length: 13 amino acids. CDR3 coding DNA: TGTGCCAGCAGCTTAGAGGGGGGCTACGAGCAGTACTTC. Translated, it gives CASSLEGGYEQYF.

This sequence joins TRBV11-3 and TRBJ2-5, with 12 bases aligning to TRBD2. Germline CDR1 SGHNT, CDR2 YENEEA. Trimming removed 1 base from V and 1 base from J; junction bases left unmatched: 1. The CDR3 sequence is 16 residues long. The CDR3 bases are TGTGCCAGCAGCTTAGGACTAGCGGGGGCCCAAGAGACCCAGTACTTC. Amino acids: CASSLGLAGAQETQYF.

The sample holds one count of this clone. V usage is TRBV7-4 and J usage is TRBJ2-5; 7 nucleotides line up with TRBD2. The J call may be faulty, since TRBJ2-7 better matches the DNA end. CDR1 and CDR2 (germline): SGHVT, SQSDAQ. CDR3 length equals 19 residues. CDR3 nucleotide sequence: TGTGCCAGCAGCTTAAATACGGCGAAGCGGGACGGTGACTCCTACGAGCAGTACTTC. Translating gives CASSLNTAKRDGDSYEQYF.

With respect to this clone: Compared with germline, one end of the junction differs, possibly owing to a read error. This sequence joins TRBV2 and TRBJ2-7; D is unresolved. This CDR3 comprises 12 residues. Germline CDR1 reads SNHLY; CDR2 reads FYNNEI. The CDR3 reads CASTLSGKTIHF. The CDR3 nucleotides read TGTGCCAGCACTCTTAGTGGCAAAACTATCCACTTC.

J is TRBJ2-1 and V is TRBV2, with 9 bases that match TRBD2. CDR3 size: 15 residues. The germline V gene encodes CDR1 SNHLY and CDR2 FYNNEI. V lost 5 bases and J lost 5; bases outside the gene matches: 7. CDR3 nucleotide sequence: TGTGCCAGCAGTCTGACGGGACTAGCAGACAATGAGCAGTTCTTC. Protein sequence: CASSLTGLADNEQFF.

The chain joins TRBV2 to TRBJ2-2, with 10 bases that match TRBD1. The CDR3 contains 19 residues. V lost 2 bases and J lost 4; bases outside the gene matches: 13. In germline, CDR1 is SNHLY, CDR2 FYNNEI. CDR3 sequence reads: CASSERDRGLLVSTGELFF. CDR3 coding DNA: TGTGCCAGCAGTGAAAGGGACAGGGGATTGCTAGTGAGCACCGGGGAGCTGTTTTTT.

This clone was found a few times. The V and J genes are TRBV5-1 and TRBJ2-6; weak D call: TRBD2 (6 bases). CDR3 length: 13 residues. Germline V lookup: CDR1 SGHRS, CDR2 YFSETQ. V dropped 3 bases and J dropped 11 bases, with 12 bases sitting between them. The DNA for the CDR3 is TGCGCCAGCAGCTCCCTCGGCGGGGACGTCCTGACTTTC. This translates into CASSSLGGDVLTF.

This rearrangement joins TRBV29-1 to TRBJ2-7, with TRBD1 matching over 10 bases. The V segment lost 4 bases and the J segment 3 bases; nucleotides outside the gene matches: 6. Germline CDR1 is SQVTM and CDR2 is ANQGSEA. The CDR3 covers 14 residues. In DNA form, the CDR3 reads TGCAGCGTTGGGGCGGGGACAGGGGTCTACGAGCAGTACTTC. This translates into CSVGAGTGVYEQYF.

The chain recombines TRBV28 with TRBJ1-5; 7 bases map to TRBD1. This CDR3 has 14 amino acids. The germline V gene encodes CDR1 MDHEN and CDR2 SYDVKM. V lost 5 bases to trimming and J lost 5 bases; unmatched junction nucleotides: 6. CDR3 residues: CASSGGGFHQPQHF. CDR3 coding DNA: TGTGCCAGCAGTGGAGGGGGCTTTCATCAGCCCCAGCATTTT.